The rows below give T cell receptor beta chains drawn from one sample of a study of blood T cell repertoires in COVID-19. The data were produced by immunoSEQ multiplex PCR, yet TCRdb's version contains in-frame clones alone and is incomplete. The profile shows 200,000 to 300,000 clones, 87% of them singletons. Sequencing was carried out using peripheral blood. These receptors all stem from a woman in her forties who had recovered from COVID-19. Each CDR3 is given with its conserved first and last residue. The D gene is left open where the match is weak.

>TRBJ2-7|.|TRBV5-5
CASSLAGDTNYEQYF
TGTGCCAGCAGCTTGGCCGGGGACACGAACTACGAGCAGTACTTC
>TRBJ2-1|TRBD1|TRBV5-4
CASEGGDEQFF
TGTGCCTCCGAAGGGGGCGATGAGCAGTTCTTC
>TRBJ1-2|.|TRBV5-6
CASSLVWTENYGYTF
TGTGCCAGCAGCTTGGTTTGGACAGAGAACTATGGCTACACCTTC
>TRBJ1-1|.|TRBV7-6
CASSSGRANTEAFF
TGTGCCAGCAGCTCGGGCAGGGCGAACACTGAAGCTTTCTTT
>TRBJ2-5|.|TRBV7-2
CASSPRGLGGGQETQYF
TGTGCCAGCAGCCCACGAGGGCTGGGAGGCGGCCAAGAGACCCAGTACTTC
>TRBJ2-3|TRBD2|TRBV19
CASSTWTSGVDTQYF
TGTGCCAGTAGTACATGGACTAGCGGGGTTGATACGCAGTATTTT
>TRBJ1-1|.|TRBV7-8
CASSLGGRTTEAFF
TGTGCCAGCAGCTTAGGGGGCCGTACCACTGAAGCTTTCTTT
>TRBJ2-2|.|TRBV7-8
CASSVNRVDGELFF
TGTGCCAGCAGCGTCAACAGGGTCGACGGGGAGCTGTTTTTT
>TRBJ2-5|.|TRBV3-1/TRBV3-2
CASSQDLLARKETQYF
TGTGCCAGCAGCCAAGATCTACTGGCTAGGAAAGAGACCCAGTACTTC
>TRBJ2-7|TRBD1|TRBV19
CASSDRGTYEQYF
TGTGCCAGCTCGGACAGGGGGACCTACGAGCAGTACTTC
>TRBJ1-3|TRBD1|TRBV5-1
CASSRDSSGNTIYF
TGCGCCAGCAGCCGGGACAGCTCTGGAAACACCATATATTTT
>TRBJ1-3|.|TRBV4-3
CASSQEGRGLSGNTIYF
TGCGCCAGCAGCCAAGAAGGAAGAGGACTCTCTGGAAACACCATATATTTT
>TRBJ1-2|TRBD1|TRBV27
CASSLHGTVYGYTF
TGTGCCAGCAGTCTACACGGGACAGTCTATGGCTACACCTTC
>TRBJ2-7|.|TRBV4-2
CASSHLGGIGASYEQYF
TGTGCCAGCAGCCACCTGGGGGGTATTGGGGCCTCCTACGAGCAGTACTTC
>TRBJ2-7|TRBD2|TRBV5-6
CASSPARGNERF
TGTGCCAGCAGCCCGGCGCGGGGGAATGAACGGTTC